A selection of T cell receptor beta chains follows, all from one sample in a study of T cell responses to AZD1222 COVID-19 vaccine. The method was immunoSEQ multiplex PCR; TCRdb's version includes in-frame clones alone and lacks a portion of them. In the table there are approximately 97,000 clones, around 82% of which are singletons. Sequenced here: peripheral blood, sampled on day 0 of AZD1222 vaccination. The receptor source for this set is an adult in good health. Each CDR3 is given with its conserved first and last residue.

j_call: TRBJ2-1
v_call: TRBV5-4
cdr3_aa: CASSLESRKSEQFF

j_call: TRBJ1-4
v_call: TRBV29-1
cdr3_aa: CSPGSRDGGEKLFF

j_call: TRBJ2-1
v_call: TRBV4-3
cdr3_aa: CASSQDNTGGGWNEQFF

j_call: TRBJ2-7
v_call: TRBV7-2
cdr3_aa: CASSFGLAGDEQYF

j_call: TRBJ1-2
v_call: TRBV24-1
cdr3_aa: CATSGIRDYGYTF

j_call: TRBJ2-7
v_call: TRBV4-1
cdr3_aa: CASSQERVWDIAYEQYF

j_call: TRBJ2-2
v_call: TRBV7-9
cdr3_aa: CASSLTGNTGELFF

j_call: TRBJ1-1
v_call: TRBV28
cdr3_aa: CASSLGREAFF

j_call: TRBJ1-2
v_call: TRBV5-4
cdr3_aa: CASSLGGGDYGYTF

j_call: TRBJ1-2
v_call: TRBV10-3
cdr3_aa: CAISGMGGYGYTF

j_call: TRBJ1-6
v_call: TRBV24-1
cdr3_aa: CATSDSRQGASSPLHF

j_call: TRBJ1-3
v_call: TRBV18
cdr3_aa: CASSPTPGVLTSGNTIYF

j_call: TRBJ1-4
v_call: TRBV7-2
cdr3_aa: CASSLALGRGGEKLFF

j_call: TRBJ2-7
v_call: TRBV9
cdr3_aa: CASSAKAQADEQYF

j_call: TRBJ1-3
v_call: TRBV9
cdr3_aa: CASSNTGNTIYF

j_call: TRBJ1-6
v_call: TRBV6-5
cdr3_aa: CASSYGQVNSPLHF

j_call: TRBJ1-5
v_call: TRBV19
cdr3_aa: CASSARGRGGNQPQHF

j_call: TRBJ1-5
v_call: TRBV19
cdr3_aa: CASSIYPGGNQPQHF

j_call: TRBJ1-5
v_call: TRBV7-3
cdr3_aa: CASSSPLIFNQPQHF

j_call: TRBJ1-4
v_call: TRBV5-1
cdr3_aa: CASSLSPGGLREKLFF

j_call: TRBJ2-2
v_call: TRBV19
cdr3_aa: CVSAGTSGISGELFF

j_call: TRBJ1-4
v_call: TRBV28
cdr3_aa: CASGSPTGGNEKLFF

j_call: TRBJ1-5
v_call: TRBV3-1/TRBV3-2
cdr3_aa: CASSSTGNQPQHF

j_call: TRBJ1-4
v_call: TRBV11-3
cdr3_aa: CASSLEGTNEKLFF

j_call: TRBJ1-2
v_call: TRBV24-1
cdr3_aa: CATSDRLNYGYTF

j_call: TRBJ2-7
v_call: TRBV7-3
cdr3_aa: CASSLISLVRDRASEQYF

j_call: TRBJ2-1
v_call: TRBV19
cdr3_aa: CASSMGVPTEQFF

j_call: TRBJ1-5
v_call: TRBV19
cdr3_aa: CASSRPDRDNQPQHF

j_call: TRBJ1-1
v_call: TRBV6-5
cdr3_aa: CASSLDRVAEAFF

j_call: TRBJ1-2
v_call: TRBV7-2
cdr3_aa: CASSLVGGANYGYTF

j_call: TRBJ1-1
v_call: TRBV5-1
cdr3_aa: CASSRQGAYTEAFF

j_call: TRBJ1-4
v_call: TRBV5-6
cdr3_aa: CASSLGQTTNEKLFF

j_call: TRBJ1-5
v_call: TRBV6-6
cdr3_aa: CASARQGVINQPQHF

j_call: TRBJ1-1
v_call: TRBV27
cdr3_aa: CASSLSNRGGLYTEAFF

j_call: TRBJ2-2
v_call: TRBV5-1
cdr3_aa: CASRGDGNTGELFF

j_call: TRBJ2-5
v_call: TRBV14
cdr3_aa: CASSPHLRGETQYF

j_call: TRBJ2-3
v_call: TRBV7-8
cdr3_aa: CASRRGGSTDTQYF

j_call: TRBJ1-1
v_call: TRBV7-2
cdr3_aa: CASSLGVGSTEAFF

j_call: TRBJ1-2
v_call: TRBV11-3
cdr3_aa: CASSLGAGVKSRGYTF

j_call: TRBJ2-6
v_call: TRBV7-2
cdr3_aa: CASSLAGGRANVLTF

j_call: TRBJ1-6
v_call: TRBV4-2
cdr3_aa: CASSQDPGINSPLHF